This TCR beta chain stems from a study of technical replicates of blood from several donors. This CDR3 has 15 amino acids. V lost 5 bases, J lost 2 bases, and 16 bases lay in between. CDR1 and CDR2 from the germline V gene are MNHNS and SASEGT. Data came from immunoSEQ multiplex PCR; TCRdb stores just in-frame clones and leaves some out. The repertoire holds tens of thousands of clones, with more than 90% as singletons. Sequencing was performed on PBMCs. This sequence was found in a human donor in good health. Some clones in this sample may be carry-over from other donors' samples. The genes are TRBV6-1 and TRBJ2-7, with a weak D call TRBD1 (5 bases). The CDR3 loop is CASSLGVPGTYEQYF. The DNA of the CDR3 is TGTGCCAGCAGTTTAGGGGTCCCAGGGACCTACGAGCAGTACTTC.